The following is a T cell receptor beta chain sequence with its context. Primed by a sample-barcoded 5' primer and a J-beta primer mix, a second PCR proceeded for 7 to 11 cycles. TCRdb re-called the 5' RACE reads with MiXCR, one entry per CDR3 protein. This sample has about 900,000 distinct CDR3 sequences, with around 48% found just once. The record originates from a study of blood T cells in healthy people across ages. The CDR3 is 14 amino acids. Germline V gene data show CDR1 as SGHTA and CDR2 as FQGNSA. V was trimmed by 10 bases and J by 13 bases, leaving 26 bases between them. Material: blood. The chain couples TRBV7-2 to TRBJ2-4, with D possibly being TRBD2 (6 bases). This receptor was obtained from a man between 25 and 39 years old in good health. The CDR3 DNA reads TGTGCCACCAGTGATGTGGGAGGCAACAATGAGCAGTACTTC. Translation gives CATSDVGGNNEQYF.